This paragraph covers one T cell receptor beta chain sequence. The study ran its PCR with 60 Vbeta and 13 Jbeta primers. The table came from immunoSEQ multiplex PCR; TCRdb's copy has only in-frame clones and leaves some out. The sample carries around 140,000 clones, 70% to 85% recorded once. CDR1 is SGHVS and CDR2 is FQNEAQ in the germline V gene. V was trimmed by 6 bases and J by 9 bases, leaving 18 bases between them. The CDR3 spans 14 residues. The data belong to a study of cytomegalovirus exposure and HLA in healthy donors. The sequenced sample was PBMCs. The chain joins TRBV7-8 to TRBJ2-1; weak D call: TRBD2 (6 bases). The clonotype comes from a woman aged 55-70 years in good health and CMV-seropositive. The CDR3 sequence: CASRSSRGKGEQFF. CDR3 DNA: TGTGCCAGCAGATCCTCTCGCGGGAAGGGTGAGCAGTTCTTC.